Below, 24 T cell receptor beta chains from the same sample are listed, as sequenced in a study of T cell responses to AZD1222 COVID-19 vaccine (dated by TCRdb to 2020 to 2022). Library preparation was by the immunoSEQ multiplex PCR assay. TCRdb obtained this table from immuneACCESS and retained in-frame rearrangements with V and J assigned. These tables miss some clones; where compared with another copy, unresolved V genes account for less than half of the shortfall, and the remainder is unexplained. The sample table shows fewer than 200,000 clones, and about 91% are seen once. The biggest ten clones account for around 10% of the sample. In the paper's terms, the time point label means: about 28 days (+/-7) after the second vaccine dose. Source: peripheral blood, taken 28 days after the second AZD1222 dose. Receptors originate from an adult who received the AZD1222 COVID-19 vaccine.

CDR3 loop: CASSYSIGHSPLHF. The CDR3 coding sequence is TGTGCCAGCAGTTACTCGATAGGTCACTCACCCCTCCACTTT. V gene TRBV6-5 combines with J gene TRBJ1-6; D ambiguous. Deletions cut 0 bases from V and 10 bases from J, with 10 bases between. Germline CDR1 MNHEY, CDR2 SVGAGI. The CDR3 spans 14 residues.

The chain couples TRBV5-1 to TRBJ2-5; D is perhaps TRBD1 (5 bases). There are 14 residues in the CDR3. Germline-derived CDR1 and CDR2 are SGHRS and YFSETQ. Trimming removed 0 bases from V and 0 bases from J, with 6 bases in between. CDR3 nucleotides: TGCGCCAGCAGCTTGGGACAGTACCAAGAGACCCAGTACTTC. Translation gives CASSLGQYQETQYF.

Concerning this clone: Other DNA sequences in the same sample also yield this CDR3. The V and J genes are TRBV5-1 and TRBJ1-1; D remains unclear. Germline V gives CDR1 SGHRS, CDR2 YFSETQ. CDR3 length: 14 amino acids. Trimming removed 0 bases at V and 0 bases at J, with 6 bases between. CDR3 coding DNA: TGCGCCAGCAGCTTGGGAGGGATGAACACTGAAGCTTTCTTT. This translates into CASSLGGMNTEAFF.

The V and J genes are TRBV9 and TRBJ1-2; 8 bases are shared with TRBD1. CDR3 size: 17 residues. CDR1 and CDR2 (germline): SGDLS, YYNGEE. V shed 3 bases and J 3 bases; nucleotides not matched to a gene: 13. CDR3 DNA: TGTGCCAGCAGCGATGACCGGGACAGGCCGGGCTACTATGGCTACACCTTC. Its translation: CASSDDRDRPGYYGYTF.

J is TRBJ1-6 and V is TRBV9, with D uncertain. Germline CDR1 reads SGDLS; CDR2 reads YYNGEE. This CDR3 has 17 residues. V was shortened by 4 bases and J by 3 bases, with 17 bases between the two germline ends. The CDR3 bases are TGTGCCAGCAGCCCCCGTCAGGAGTGGGGCTATAATTCACCCCTCCACTTT. It specifies CASSPRQEWGYNSPLHF.

This clone was recorded only once. The J gene is TRBJ1-5, the V gene TRBV30; weak D call: TRBD1 (5 bases). Germline V gene lookup returns CDR1 GTSNPN and CDR2 SVGIG (reference sequence). The CDR3 totals 15 residues. V was shortened by 2 bases and J by 6 bases, with 17 bases between the two germline ends. The CDR3 protein is CAWSPGRRITQPQHF. Written as DNA, the CDR3 is TGTGCCTGGAGTCCGGGACGGAGGATAACTCAGCCCCAGCATTTT.

The V and J genes are TRBV30 and TRBJ1-6; weak D call: TRBD1 (6 bases). CDR1 and CDR2 from the germline V gene are GTSNPN and SVGIG (reference sequence). CDR3 size: 14 residues. V lost 7 bases and J lost 0, with 10 bases in between. CDR3 loop: CASGQSSYNSPLHF. CDR3 DNA: TGTGCCTCAGGACAGAGCTCCTATAATTCACCCCTCCACTTT.

This chain joins TRBV10-3 and TRBJ1-2, with 7 bases aligning to TRBD1. V gave up 4 bases and J gave up 8 bases; unmatched junction bases: 7. The CDR3 totals 13 residues. Germline values: CDR1 ENHRY, CDR2 SYGVKD. The CDR3 bases are TGTGCCATCAGTGTCGGGACAGAAACGGGCTACACCTTC. This encodes CAISVGTETGYTF.

J is TRBJ2-6 and V is TRBV3-1 (or the pseudogene TRBV3-2); D unclear. V lost 4 bases and J lost 0, with 22 bases in between. The CDR3 extends over 20 amino acids. The germline gives CDR1 LGHDT, CDR2 YNNKEL (reference sequence). DNA for the CDR3: TGTGCCAGCAGCCCCCCAAGCCTAGGGCTTGTGCTCTCTGGGGCCAACGTCCTGACTTTC. It specifies CASSPPSLGLVLSGANVLTF.

This chain joins TRBV3-1 (or the pseudogene TRBV3-2) and TRBJ1-1; D not certain. This CDR3 spans 16 amino acids. Germline V gene sequence: CDR1 LGHDT, CDR2 YNNKEL (reference sequence). V gave up 0 bases and J gave up 4 bases, with 15 bases separating them. The CDR3 sequence is CASSQDGRGVGTEAFF. Written as DNA, the CDR3 is TGTGCCAGCAGCCAAGATGGTCGGGGAGTTGGCACTGAAGCTTTCTTT.

The genes are TRBV15 and TRBJ2-7, with TRBD1 matching over 7 bases. The CDR3 consists of 19 residues. Per germline, CDR1 LNHNV and CDR2 YYDKDF (reference sequence). With 3 bases clipped from V and 0 bases from J, the junction kept 17 bases outside the gene matches. DNA of the CDR3: TGTGCCACCAGCAGTGTGGGACAGACAGACTTAAGGAACTCCTACGAGCAGTACTTC. This sequence encodes CATSSVGQTDLRNSYEQYF.

The table lists this clone with a count of one. The V call is TRBV7-2, the J call TRBJ1-4; tentative D call: TRBD1 (5 bases). The V gene lost 6 bases and the J gene lost 1 base, with 12 bases spanning the gap. The CDR3 contains 15 residues. The germline gives CDR1 SGHTA, CDR2 FQGNSA. The DNA of the CDR3 is TGTGCCAGCAGTCTGCAGGGCGGAACTAATGAAAAACTGTTTTTT. Its protein product is CASSLQGGTNEKLFF.

The rearrangement joins TRBV7-2 to TRBJ2-5, with D perhaps being TRBD1 or TRBD2 (6 bases each). CDR1 is SGHTA and CDR2 is FQGNSA in the germline V gene. The CDR3 covers 14 residues. V lost 6 bases and J lost 5, with 16 bases in between. The CDR3 reads CASSFRGASETQYF. CDR3 nucleotide sequence: TGTGCCAGCAGTTTTAGGGGGGCCTCGGAGACCCAGTACTTC.

The chain employs TRBV5-4 and TRBJ1-1, with no clear D. The length of the CDR3 is 15 residues. The V end lost 0 bases, the J end lost 2 bases, and 11 bases lay between the germline ends. Germline CDR1 reads SGHNT; CDR2 reads YYREEE (reference sequence). The DNA of the CDR3 is TGTGCCAGCAGCTTGGGCCCGGTCCTTAACACTGAAGCTTTCTTT. Residues: CASSLGPVLNTEAFF. The full variable domain, completed using reference TRBV5-4 and TRBJ1-1, is ETGVTQSPTHLIKTRGQQVTLRCSSQSGHNTVSWYQQALGQGPQFIFQYYREEENGRGNFPPRFSGLQFPNYSSELNVNALELDDSALYLCASSLGPVLNTEAFFGQGTRLTVV.

The gene calls are TRBV6-5 and TRBJ1-5; D gene unclear. CDR3 length: 14 amino acids. Deletions cut 6 bases from V and 6 bases from J, with 15 bases between. Germline V lookup: CDR1 MNHEY, CDR2 SVGAGI. DNA of the CDR3: TGTGCCAGCAGAACCGCGGACCTCGCTCAGCCCCAGCATTTT. Its protein is CASRTADLAQPQHF.

This clone was detected once. The chain employs TRBV28 and TRBJ2-5; 10 bases map to TRBD2. The germline gives CDR1 MDHEN, CDR2 SYDVKM. This CDR3 comprises 15 residues. With V trimmed by 4 bases and J by 5 bases, 7 bases remained unmatched. This CDR3 reads CASSWTSGPPETQYF. The CDR3 DNA reads TGTGCCAGCAGTTGGACTAGCGGCCCACCCGAGACCCAGTACTTC.

This sequence joins TRBV7-6 and TRBJ1-2; D is undetermined. This CDR3 has 11 amino acids. V was clipped by 5 bases and J by 8 bases, with 9 bases between them. Germline CDR1 and CDR2: SGHVS and FNYEAQ. The CDR3 bases are TGTGCCAGCAGCCTAAAGGGCGGCTACACCTTC. Its protein is CASSLKGGYTF.

The chain employs TRBV5-1 and TRBJ2-2; 8 bases fit TRBD1. Germline CDR1 reads SGHRS; CDR2 reads YFSETQ. V was pared by 0 bases and J by 4 bases, with 5 bases of the junction left unmatched. This CDR3 spans 16 amino acids. The DNA for the CDR3 is TGCGCCAGCAGCTTGGAAGGGACAGGACCCACCGGGGAGCTGTTTTTT. It translates to CASSLEGTGPTGELFF. The complete variable domain, with remaining parts taken from reference TRBV5-1 and TRBJ2-2, reads KAGVTQTPRYLIKTRGQQVTLSCSPISGHRSVSWYQQTPGQGLQFLFEYFSETQRNKGNFPGRFSGRQFSNSRSEMNVSTLELGDSALYLCASSLEGTGPTGELFFGEGSRLTVL.

The chain combines TRBV7-9 with TRBJ2-2, with D uncertain. This CDR3 comprises 15 residues. Germline CDR1 reads SEHNR; CDR2 reads FQNEAQ (reference sequence). V was clipped by 6 bases and J by 1 base, with 12 bases between them. The CDR3 loop reads CASRSYPRNTGELFF. The CDR3 region has the DNA TGTGCCAGCAGGTCCTACCCCAGGAACACCGGGGAGCTGTTTTTT. The full variable domain, with the rest looked up from reference TRBV7-9 and TRBJ2-2, is DTGVSQNPRHKITKRGQNVTFRCDPISEHNRLYWYRQTLGQGPEFLTYFQNEAQLEKSRLLSDRFSAERPKGSFSTLEIQRTEQGDSAMYLCASRSYPRNTGELFFGEGSRLTVL.

The chain links TRBV6-5 to TRBJ1-5; a weak D match, TRBD1 (5 bases). Germline V gene sequence: CDR1 MNHEY, CDR2 SVGAGI. This CDR3 region has 15 residues. With 5 bases removed from V and 7 bases from J, the gap between germline ends came to 18 bases. The CDR3 DNA sequence: TGTGCCAGCAGTCGTGGTTCGGGCGGGGGACAGCCCCAGCATTTT. Translating it yields CASSRGSGGGQPQHF.

The CDR3 sequence is CASSKTGNTIYF. The DNA for the CDR3 is TGTGCCAGCAGCAAGACTGGAAACACCATATATTTT. The chain is built from TRBV9 and TRBJ1-3, with D uncertain. The germline V gene has CDR1 SGDLS and CDR2 YYNGEE. Trimming removed 4 bases at V and 2 bases at J, with 4 bases between. The CDR3 spans 12 residues.

Here the CDR3 reads CASSQETGREQYF. The CDR3 DNA sequence: TGTGCCAGCAGCCAGGAGACGGGGAGAGAGCAGTACTTC. The chain joins TRBV4-2 to TRBJ2-7; a weak D match, TRBD2 (5 bases). V shed 3 bases and J shed 7 bases, with 13 bases lying between them. This CDR3 contains 13 residues. Germline CDR1 LGHNA, CDR2 YNFKEQ.

The CDR3 region has the DNA TGCGCCAGCAGCTTGTCAGGGGTTCAGCCCCAGCATTTT. Its translation is CASSLSGVQPQHF. The J gene is TRBJ1-5, the V gene TRBV5-1, with D perhaps matching TRBD1 (6 bases). The germline V gene encodes CDR1 SGHRS and CDR2 YFSETQ. The CDR3 loop spans 13 amino acids. The ends were cut back, 1 base at V and 6 bases at J, with 8 bases in the middle.

The chain uses TRBV7-9 and TRBJ1-2, with a possible D match to TRBD1 (5 bases). This CDR3 is 13 amino acids long. V shed 5 bases and J shed 4 bases, with 11 bases lying between them. Looked up from germline, CDR1 is SEHNR and CDR2 is FQNEAQ (reference sequence). The CDR3, as DNA: TGTGCCAGCAGCGGCAGGGCGTCCTATGGCTACACCTTC. Translating gives CASSGRASYGYTF.